The 29 T cell receptor beta chains presented below share a single source sample, sequenced in a study of cytomegalovirus exposure and HLA in healthy donors. 60 Vbeta and 13 Jbeta primers were used in PCR. Libraries were prepared by immunoSEQ multiplex PCR; TCRdb keeps only in-frame clonotypes and omits some of them. The repertoire includes roughly 140,000 clones, over 75% of them detected once, and approximately 6.1% sits in the top ten. Sequencing was done on a sample of PBMCs. The receptors here all came from a man aged 30 to 39 in good health and CMV-seropositive.

There are a few counts of this clone. This chain joins TRBV5-1 and TRBJ2-1; a weak D match, TRBD2 (6 bases). The V end lost 0 bases, the J end lost 7 bases, and 11 bases lay between the germline ends. Germline values: CDR1 SGHRS, CDR2 YFSETQ. The CDR3 runs to 14 residues. The CDR3 here is CASSLGGEGNEQFF. CDR3 DNA sequence: TGCGCCAGCAGCTTGGGCGGGGAAGGGAATGAGCAGTTCTTC.

The chain employs TRBV9 and TRBJ2-6; D may be TRBD1 (5 bases). Deletions cut 0 bases from V and 1 base from J, with 14 bases between. The CDR3 extends over 18 amino acids. In germline, CDR1 is SGDLS, CDR2 YYNGEE. CDR3 sequence: CASSVDPTVESGANVLTF. The CDR3 nucleotides are TGTGCCAGCAGCGTAGATCCGACAGTCGAATCTGGGGCCAACGTCCTGACTTTC. The complete variable domain, with remaining parts taken from reference TRBV9 and TRBJ2-6, reads DSGVTQTPKHLITATGQRVTLRCSPRSGDLSVYWYQQSLDQGLQFLIQYYNGEERAKGNILERFSAQQFPDLHSELNLSSLELGDSALYFCASSVDPTVESGANVLTFGAGSRLTVL.

The rearrangement joins TRBV7-2 to TRBJ2-7, with 11 bases that match TRBD1. J gave up 3 bases and V 6 bases, and 7 bases lay outside the gene matches. Germline lookup yields CDR1 SGHTA and CDR2 FQGNSA. The CDR3 totals 15 residues. CDR3 loop: CASSRTGTGGYEQYF. CDR3 nucleotide sequence: TGTGCCAGCAGTCGCACCGGGACAGGGGGCTACGAGCAGTACTTC. The whole variable domain, filled in from reference TRBV7-2 and TRBJ2-7, reads GAGVSQSPSNKVTEKGKDVELRCDPISGHTALYWYRQSLGQGLEFLIYFQGNSAPDKSGLPSDRFSAERTGGSVSTLTIQRTQQEDSAVYLCASSRTGTGGYEQYFGPGTRLTVT.

This clone came up once. The rearrangement links TRBV2 to TRBJ2-2; D unresolved. V was shortened by 9 bases and J by 3 bases, with 14 bases between the two germline ends. Germline CDR1 and CDR2: SNHLY and FYNNEI. The CDR3 loop spans 14 amino acids. The CDR3 DNA follows: TGTGCCAGGTCCAATGAGCTAGACACCGGGGAGCTGTTTTTT. Residues: CARSNELDTGELFF.

This chain connects TRBV25-1 to TRBJ1-1; D unresolved. The CDR3 runs 12 residues. V was cut by 2 bases and J by 2 bases, with 3 bases left in between. Germline loops: CDR1 MGHDK, CDR2 SYGVNS. CDR3 DNA sequence: TGTGCCAGCAGTGAACCTAACACTGAAGCTTTCTTT. Residues: CASSEPNTEAFF.

The chain links TRBV6-5 to TRBJ1-1; D is perhaps TRBD1 (6 bases). With 5 bases removed from V and 5 bases from J, the gap between germline ends came to 9 bases. CDR3 length: 12 amino acids. The V gene's germline CDR1 is MNHEY and CDR2 SVGAGI. The DNA of the CDR3 is TGTGCCAGCAGTCTTCAGGGGACTGAAGCTTTCTTT. Amino acids: CASSLQGTEAFF.

The chain uses TRBV28 and TRBJ2-7; tentatively, D is TRBD2 (5 bases). This CDR3 is 13 amino acids long. The V and J ends lost 6 bases and 2 bases respectively, with 11 bases between them. Germline V gene sequence: CDR1 MDHEN, CDR2 SYDVKM. CDR3 region: CASSRTGTYEQYF. The CDR3 bases are TGTGCCAGCAGCAGGACGGGGACCTACGAGCAGTACTTC.

The chain combines TRBV7-6 with TRBJ1-6; TRBD1 agrees at 8 bases. The CDR3 covers 15 residues. J was trimmed by 7 bases and V by 0 bases; bases with no gene match: 2. Germline V gives CDR1 SGHVS, CDR2 FNYEAQ. CDR3 DNA sequence: TGTGCCAGCAGCTTAGCCCCAGGGGGCAATTCACCCCTCCACTTT. Protein: CASSLAPGGNSPLHF.

The genes are TRBV19 and TRBJ1-3; tentatively, D is TRBD1 (5 bases). The V end lost 3 bases, the J end lost 8 bases, and 5 bases lay between the germline ends. Per the germline V gene, CDR1 is LNHDA and CDR2 is SQIVND (reference sequence). The CDR3 spans 11 residues. CDR3 amino acids: CASSIRDTIYF. The CDR3 bases are TGTGCCAGTAGTATCAGGGACACCATATATTTT. The full variable domain, rest sourced from reference TRBV19 and TRBJ1-3, is DGGITQSPKYLFRKEGQNVTLSCEQNLNHDAMYWYRQDPGQGLRLIYYSQIVNDFQKGDIAEGYSVSREKKESFPLTVTSAQKNPTAFYLCASSIRDTIYFGEGSWLTVV.

The CDR3 sequence is CAWIRFGVDTDTQYF. The CDR3 region has the DNA TGTGCCTGGATCAGGTTCGGGGTGGACACAGATACGCAGTATTTT. The chain uses TRBV30 and TRBJ2-3; possible D gene TRBD2, 5 bases. Germline values: CDR1 GTSNPN, CDR2 SVGIG (reference sequence). The CDR3 consists of 15 residues. The V and J ends lost 4 bases and 2 bases respectively, with 16 bases between them.

This chain links TRBV28 with TRBJ2-3, with unresolved D. V dropped 3 bases and J dropped 2 bases, with 12 bases sitting between them. Germline CDR1 MDHEN, CDR2 SYDVKM. CDR3 length equals 15 residues. The CDR3 loop reads CASSLTRSPTDTQYF. CDR3 DNA sequence: TGTGCCAGCAGTTTGACGAGGAGCCCCACAGATACGCAGTATTTT. The variable domain in full, with the rest retrieved from reference TRBV28 and TRBJ2-3, is DVKVTQSSRYLVKRTGEKVFLECVQDMDHENMFWYRQDPGLGLRLIYFSYDVKMKEKGDIPEGYSVSREKKERFSLILESASTNQTSMYLCASSLTRSPTDTQYFGPGTRLTVL.

The genes are TRBV28 and TRBJ1-2; 8 bases align to TRBD1. The V and J ends lost 1 base and 4 bases, in that order; junction bases with no gene match: 8. Germline V lookup: CDR1 MDHEN, CDR2 SYDVKM. This CDR3 region has 16 residues. DNA of the CDR3: TGTGCCAGCAGTTTATTCCCCGGACAGGGCGTCTATGGCTACACCTTC. Protein sequence: CASSLFPGQGVYGYTF.

This clone was detected a few times. This chain links TRBV30 with TRBJ1-1, with a weak D call TRBD1 (5 bases). There are 15 residues in the CDR3. The germline V and J ends were trimmed by 4 bases and 0 bases, with 15 bases remaining between them. Germline V lookup: CDR1 GTSNPN, CDR2 SVGIG (reference sequence). The CDR3 is CAWNLPGLLNTEAFF. Written as DNA, the CDR3 is TGTGCCTGGAACCTCCCGGGACTCCTGAACACTGAAGCTTTCTTT.

The chain couples TRBV18 to TRBJ2-5; the match to TRBD1 covers 10 bases. Germline V gene lookup returns CDR1 KGHSH and CDR2 LQKENI. This CDR3 comprises 14 residues. Trimming took 4 bases from V and 5 from J; bases not matched to a gene: 4. The CDR3 DNA sequence: TGTGCCAGCTCACACGACAGGGGGCAGGAGACCCAGTACTTC. This translates into CASSHDRGQETQYF.

This chain connects TRBV5-1 to TRBJ2-5; 12 bases match TRBD1. The DNA matches TRBJ2-7 better at its end, which makes the J call doubtful. This CDR3 has 18 residues. Germline assignment: CDR1 SGHRS and CDR2 YFSETQ. In nucleotides, the CDR3 is TGCGCCAGCAGCACCCCTCCGGGACAGGGGGCCCGGGGGAACGAGCAGTACTTC. Translated, it gives CASSTPPGQGARGNEQYF.

This chain uses TRBV4-3 with TRBJ2-3; no definite D call. Trimming left V 4 bases short and J 5 bases short, with 7 bases between. The CDR3 totals 12 residues. CDR1 is LGHNA, CDR2 YSLEER, per germline. The CDR3 bases are TGCGCCAGCAGCCCAAATTTAGATACGCAGTATTTT. Translating it yields CASSPNLDTQYF.

The rearrangement joins TRBV6-4 to TRBJ2-1, with 10 bases fitting TRBD2. The CDR3 is 14 residues long. Per germline, CDR1 MRHNA and CDR2 SNTAGT. V lost 4 bases and J lost 6; bases outside the gene matches: 3. In nucleotides, the CDR3 is TGTGCCAGCAGTGTAGCGGGGGGTCTCAATGAGCAGTTCTTC. Translated: CASSVAGGLNEQFF.

The rearrangement joins TRBV9 to TRBJ2-3; perhaps TRBD2 as D (7 bases). This CDR3 region has 15 residues. Germline assignment: CDR1 SGDLS and CDR2 YYNGEE. Trimming took off 0 bases at V and 5 bases at J, with 13 bases between the two ends. The CDR3 coding sequence is TGTGCCAGCAGCGTAGCAGGGGCGGGAGTAGATACGCAGTATTTT. Encoded protein: CASSVAGAGVDTQYF.

This chain connects TRBV30 to TRBJ1-2; 10 nucleotides agree with TRBD1. Trimming at V came to 1 base and at J to 3 bases, leaving 8 bases not matched to a gene. The V gene's germline CDR1 is GTSNPN and CDR2 SVGIG (reference sequence). CDR3 length: 16 amino acids. CDR3 amino acids: CAWSERRDRGHYGYTF. DNA for the CDR3: TGTGCCTGGAGTGAAAGGAGGGACAGGGGTCACTATGGCTACACCTTC.

This clone is labeled medium-sized (0.01 to 0.1%). The rearrangement uses TRBV5-6 and TRBJ2-7; 9 nucleotides agree with TRBD1. Germline loops: CDR1 SGHDT, CDR2 YYEEEE. The CDR3 has 16 amino acids. Germline trimming cut 5 bases from V and 2 bases from J; bases unmatched to any gene: 11. The CDR3 sequence is CASRITGGSLAYEQYF. The CDR3 DNA reads as TGTGCCAGCAGGATAACAGGGGGCTCGTTGGCCTACGAGCAGTACTTC.

This chain joins TRBV4-3 and TRBJ1-2, with TRBD1 matching over 7 bases. The CDR3 sequence is 16 residues long. Trimming took 0 bases from V and 3 from J; bases not matched to a gene: 7. CDR1 and CDR2 (germline): LGHNA, YSLEER. The CDR3 region is CASSQEGDSRYYGYTF. CDR3 sequence (DNA): TGCGCCAGCAGCCAAGAGGGGGACAGCAGATACTATGGCTACACCTTC.

J is TRBJ2-1 and V is TRBV9; 10 nucleotides line up with TRBD2. Germline CDR1 SGDLS, CDR2 YYNGEE. Trimming at V came to 0 bases and at J to 6 bases, leaving 3 bases not matched to a gene. This CDR3 contains 15 residues. As DNA, the CDR3 is TGTGCCAGCAGCGTAGGGACTAGCGGATTCAATGAGCAGTTCTTC. The encoded protein is CASSVGTSGFNEQFF.

There are a few counts of this clone. The chain recombines TRBV28 with TRBJ1-2; tentative D call: TRBD1 (5 bases). Trimming took 6 bases from V and 2 from J, leaving 16 bases between them. The V gene's germline CDR1 is MDHEN and CDR2 SYDVKM. The CDR3 extends over 15 amino acids. The CDR3 DNA follows: TGTGCCAGCAGGGGCCCGGACAAAAGAAACTATGGCTACACCTTC. Its translation: CASRGPDKRNYGYTF.

The gene calls are TRBV19 and TRBJ2-1, with 8 bases aligning to TRBD2. This CDR3 region has 15 residues. V lost 1 base to trimming and J lost 7 bases; unmatched junction nucleotides: 6. CDR1 and CDR2 from the germline V gene are LNHDA and SQIVND (reference sequence). The CDR3 region has the DNA TGTGCCAGTAGTATAGTGGGGACTAGTAGGAATGAGCAGTTCTTC. Its translation: CASSIVGTSRNEQFF.

The chain uses TRBV12-5 and TRBJ2-1; D ambiguous. The length of the CDR3 is 14 residues. Trimming removed 2 bases from V and 8 bases from J, with 13 bases in between. CDR1 LGHNT and CDR2 FRNRAP come from the germline V gene. The CDR3 nucleotides are TGTGCTAGTGGTTTGACAAGGAGAAACGATGAGCAGTTCTTC. Its protein is CASGLTRRNDEQFF.

Concerning this clone itself: This same CDR3 is encoded by further DNA sequences in the sample. This chain joins TRBV5-6 and TRBJ2-7; TRBD2 is a possible D gene (5 bases). Trimming took 4 bases from V and 4 from J, leaving 15 bases between them. The V gene's germline CDR1 is SGHDT and CDR2 YYEEEE. The length of the CDR3 is 14 residues. In DNA, the CDR3 is TGTGCCAGCAGCACTAGGCCGTCATGGTACGAGCAGTACTTC. This encodes CASSTRPSWYEQYF.

V gene TRBV10-3 combines with J gene TRBJ2-7; 11 nucleotides agree with TRBD1. This CDR3 has 14 amino acids. Per the germline V gene, CDR1 is ENHRY and CDR2 is SYGVKD. Trimming cost V 9 bases and J 7 bases; bases outside gene matches: 11. DNA for the CDR3: TGTGCCATGGGTTCAGGACAGGGGGCAAAAGAGCAGTACTTC. It is translated as CAMGSGQGAKEQYF.

The rearrangement links TRBV18 to TRBJ1-2; maybe TRBD1 (6 bases). V shed 2 bases and J shed 2 bases, with 6 bases lying between them. Germline V gene lookup returns CDR1 KGHSH and CDR2 LQKENI. The CDR3 is made up of 13 amino acids. The CDR3 nucleotides are TGTGCCAGCTCACCAGGACAGAACTATGGCTACACCTTC. It translates to CASSPGQNYGYTF.

The CDR3 loop reads CASSIWASGQDEQFF. The CDR3 DNA reads as TGTGCCAGTAGTATTTGGGCTAGCGGGCAAGATGAGCAGTTCTTC. The chain employs TRBV19 and TRBJ2-1, with 8 positions matching TRBD2. The CDR3 contains 15 residues. Germline CDR1 reads LNHDA; CDR2 reads SQIVND (reference sequence). V shed 3 bases, J shed 8 bases, and the junction held 9 bases outside the gene matches.